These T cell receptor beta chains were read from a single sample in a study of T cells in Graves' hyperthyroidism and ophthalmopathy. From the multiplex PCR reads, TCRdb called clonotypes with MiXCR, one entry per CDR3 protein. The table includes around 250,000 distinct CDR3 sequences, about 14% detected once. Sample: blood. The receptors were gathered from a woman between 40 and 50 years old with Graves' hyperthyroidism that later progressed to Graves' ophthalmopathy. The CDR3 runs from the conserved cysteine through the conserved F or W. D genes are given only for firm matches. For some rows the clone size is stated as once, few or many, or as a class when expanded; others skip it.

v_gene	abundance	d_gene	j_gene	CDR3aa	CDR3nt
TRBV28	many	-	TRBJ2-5	CASSLGGWETQYF	TGTGCCAGCAGTTTAGGGGGGTGGGAGACCCAGTACTTC
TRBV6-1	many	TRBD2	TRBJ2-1	CASSKLSGGSYNEQFF	TGTGCCAGCAGTAAACTTAGCGGGGGCTCCTACAATGAGCAGTTCTTC
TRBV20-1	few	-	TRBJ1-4	CSATPTNEKLFF	TGCAGTGCTACCCCAACTAATGAAAAACTGTTTTTT
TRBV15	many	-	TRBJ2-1	CATSRESYGRSEQFF	TGTGCCACCAGCAGAGAGTCGTATGGGAGGAGTGAGCAGTTCTTC
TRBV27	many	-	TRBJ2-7	CASSLTGGGLRIYEQYF	TGTGCCAGCAGCCTAACCGGAGGGGGACTTAGGATCTACGAGCAGTACTTC
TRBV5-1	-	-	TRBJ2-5	CASSRPQETQYF	TGCGCCAGCAGCCGCCCCCAAGAGACCCAGTACTTC
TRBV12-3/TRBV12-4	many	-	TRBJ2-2	CASSGGAGELFF	TGTGCCAGCAGCGGGGGAGCCGGGGAGCTGTTTTTT
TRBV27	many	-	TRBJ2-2	CASRSRTDTGELFF	TGTGCCAGCAGATCGAGAACCGACACCGGGGAGCTGTTTTTT
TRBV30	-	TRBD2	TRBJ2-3	CAWGVGTRGDTQYF	TGTGCCTGGGGTGTTGGGACTAGAGGAGATACGCAGTATTTT
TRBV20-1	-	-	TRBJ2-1	CSADQGGPYYNEQFF	TGCAGTGCAGACCAGGGCGGGCCATACTACAATGAGCAGTTCTTC
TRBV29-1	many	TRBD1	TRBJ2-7	CSVEPGQGAYEQYF	TGCAGCGTTGAGCCGGGACAGGGGGCCTACGAGCAGTACTTC
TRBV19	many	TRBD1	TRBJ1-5	CASSIDLRTGGLNQPQHF	TGTGCCAGTAGTATAGATCTTAGGACAGGGGGCCTGAATCAGCCCCAGCATTTT
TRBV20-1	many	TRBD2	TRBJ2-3	CSAKRSGRTDTQYF	TGCAGTGCGAAGCGTAGCGGGAGGACAGATACGCAGTATTTT
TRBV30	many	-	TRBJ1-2	CAWGIGGYTF	TGTGCCTGGGGTATTGGTGGCTACACCTTC
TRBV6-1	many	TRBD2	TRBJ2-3	CASSWTSGRDTQYF	TGTGCCAGCAGTTGGACTAGCGGGAGAGATACGCAGTATTTT
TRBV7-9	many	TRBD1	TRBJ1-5	CASSSGGRNQPQHF	TGTGCCAGCAGCTCAGGGGGACGCAATCAGCCCCAGCATTTT
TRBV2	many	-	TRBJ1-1	CASSPGVAEAFF	TGTGCCAGCAGTCCCGGGGTCGCTGAAGCTTTCTTT
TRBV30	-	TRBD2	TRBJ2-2	CAWSAGGPGGELFF	TGTGCCTGGTCAGCGGGAGGGCCGGGCGGGGAGCTGTTTTTT
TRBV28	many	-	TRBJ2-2	CASSPVTVPSGELFF	TGTGCCAGCAGTCCGGTGACAGTCCCCAGCGGGGAGCTGTTTTTT
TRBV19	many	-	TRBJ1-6	CASSWDSNSPLHF	TGTGCCAGTAGTTGGGATTCAAATTCACCCCTCCACTTT
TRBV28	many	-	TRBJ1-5	CASSFAGGAGQPQHF	TGTGCCAGCAGTTTTGCGGGGGGCGCGGGTCAGCCCCAGCATTTT
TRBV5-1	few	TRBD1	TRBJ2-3	CASSLYTRDRGPDTQYF	TGCGCCAGCAGCTTATACACCCGGGACAGGGGGCCGGATACGCAGTATTTT
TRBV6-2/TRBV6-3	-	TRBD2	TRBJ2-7	CASRPGLADYEQYF	TGTGCCAGCAGACCGGGACTAGCGGACTACGAGCAGTACTTC
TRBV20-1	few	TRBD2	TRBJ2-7	CSAKLATDLYEQYF	TGCAGTGCCAAACTAGCGACCGACCTCTACGAGCAGTACTTC
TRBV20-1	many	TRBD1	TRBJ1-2	CSVIGQGDYGYTF	TGCAGTGTTATAGGACAGGGGGACTATGGCTACACCTTC
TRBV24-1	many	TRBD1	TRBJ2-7	CATSDQGAREQYF	TGTGCCACCAGTGATCAGGGGGCGCGAGAGCAGTACTTC